This T cell receptor (beta chain) was found in a study of tumor-infiltrating lymphocytes in primary liver carcinoma. Study at large: The neoplasms were of stage T1-T3 N0M0, with dimensions of roughly 4.2 to 10 cm across.

This CDR3 spans 14 amino acids. CDR1 and CDR2 (germline): SGHNT, YENEEA. Trimming stripped 11 bases from V and 3 bases from J, with 20 bases between. Constant-region priming of approximately 500 ng total RNA yielded TCR beta cDNA. TCR beta libraries came from three nested multiplex PCR rounds using slightly modified ARM-PCR. TRBV1-TRBV30 forward primers and a C-beta reverse primer were used in the first two PCR rounds, which each ran for about 11 cycles. TCRdb reprocessed the multiplex PCR reads with MiXCR, giving one entry per CDR3 protein. Of tens of thousands of distinct CDR3 sequences detected, 70% to 80% appear once; the ten largest clones hold approximately 24%. Joint extraction of RNA and DNA used roughly 20-33 mg of bulk tissue that was unsorted.

Sequenced input: liver tumor tissue from sampling region 5. Subset here: tumor region T5, tumor centre. The J gene is TRBJ2-7, the V gene TRBV11-3, with D unresolved. This TCR was sampled from a man aged 35-49 years with primary liver carcinoma and hepatitis B virus infection. CDR3 residues: CAGNPGEWDYEQYF. DNA of the CDR3: TGTGCCGGCAACCCTGGAGAATGGGACTACGAGCAGTACTTC.